Each of the 28 T cell receptor beta chains below was sequenced from the same sample in a study of memory CD4+ T cells and cytomegalovirus serostatus. The assay was immunoSEQ multiplex PCR, and TCRdb's table has in-frame clones only and misses some. The sample lists almost 55,000 clones, 70% to 80% seen once, with around 1.6% in the top ten. Single viable CD3+CD4+CD8-CD45RO+ cells were sorted as the memory CD4+ T cells. The sequencing input was memory CD4+ T cells from blood. The receptors were sampled from an adult in good health and CMV-seronegative.

This chain uses TRBV5-1 with TRBJ1-1; D not certain. The germline V gene has CDR1 SGHRS and CDR2 YFSETQ. Trimming cost V 0 bases and J 10 bases, with 7 bases left between them. The CDR3 consists of 11 residues. The CDR3 loop is CASSLGQAAFF. The CDR3 DNA reads TGCGCCAGCAGCTTGGGCCAGGCAGCTTTCTTT.

This clone was found a few times. This chain connects TRBV7-8 to TRBJ1-5, with 8 positions matching TRBD1. The CDR3 extends over 14 amino acids. Losses at the gene ends were 4 bases for V and 7 bases for J; bases not matched to a gene: 6. Germline CDR1 reads SGHVS; CDR2 reads FQNEAQ. The chain's CDR3 is CASSSGGMGQPQHF. The CDR3 nucleotides are TGTGCCAGCAGCTCAGGGGGCATGGGACAGCCCCAGCATTTT.

This clone showed up just once. The chain uses TRBV7-3 and TRBJ2-1; D is possibly TRBD1 (7 bases). The germline V gene encodes CDR1 SGHTA and CDR2 FQGTGA. The CDR3 runs to 14 residues. V shed 5 bases and J shed 10 bases, with 18 bases lying between them. CDR3 DNA sequence: TGTGCCAGCAGCCCCAGGGGGACGCGGGGAGAGCAGTTCTTC. Translation gives CASSPRGTRGEQFF.

This clone came up once. V usage is TRBV10-2 and J usage is TRBJ1-2, with D unresolved. This CDR3 contains 14 residues. V lost 3 bases to trimming and J lost 4 bases, with 12 bases between them. Per the germline V gene, CDR1 is WSHSY and CDR2 is SAAADI. CDR3 bases: TGCGCCAGCAGTGATTGGGGAAGTAGCTATGGCTACACCTTC. Its translation is CASSDWGSSYGYTF.

The genes are TRBV5-6 and TRBJ1-2; TRBD1 is a possible D gene (6 bases). Germline V lookup: CDR1 SGHDT, CDR2 YYEEEE. Trimming pared 1 base from V and 0 bases from J, leaving 13 bases between. The CDR3 covers 16 residues. CDR3 region: CASSLLVRTANYGYTF. The CDR3 nucleotides are TGTGCCAGCAGCTTGTTAGTCCGGACAGCTAACTATGGCTACACCTTC.

This clone was detected only once. The V call is TRBV5-4, the J call TRBJ2-5; tentatively, D is TRBD1 (5 bases). Germline CDR1 is SGHNT and CDR2 is YYREEE (reference sequence). V was trimmed by 5 bases and J by 4 bases, leaving 12 bases between them. The CDR3 covers 13 residues. CDR3 coding DNA: TGTGCCAGCAGTCTTCAAGGGGCAGAGACCCAGTACTTC. Amino acids: CASSLQGAETQYF.

Worth noting for this clone: At one boundary the junction diverges from the germline segment, which might be a read error. The CDR3 region is CASGSGFVKTEAFF. The DNA of the CDR3 is TGTGCCAGCGGCTCTGGGTTCGTGAAAACTGAAGCTTTCTTT. V is TRBV11-1 and J is TRBJ1-1; D is undetermined. There are 14 residues in the CDR3. Germline assignment: CDR1 SGHAT and CDR2 FQDESV (reference sequence).

CDR3 loop: CASSFGLAGGHTGELFF. The CDR3 region has the DNA TGCGCCAGCAGCTTCGGATTAGCGGGGGGACACACCGGGGAGCTGTTTTTT. V gene TRBV5-1 combines with J gene TRBJ2-2, with 10 bases fitting TRBD2. The CDR3 is 17 residues long. The junction had 7 bases not matched to a gene; V was cut back by 2 bases and J by 3 bases. CDR1 is SGHRS and CDR2 is YFSETQ in the germline V gene.

The chain has TRBV5-5 and TRBJ1-3; no definite D call. Trimming took off 6 bases at V and 0 bases at J, with 13 bases between the two ends. Germline lookup yields CDR1 SGHKS and CDR2 YYEKEE (reference sequence). This CDR3 has 15 amino acids. The CDR3 DNA reads as TGTGCCAGCATCCCGGACGCCGGCTCTGGAAACACCATATATTTT. Translating gives CASIPDAGSGNTIYF.

The chain joins TRBV5-4 to TRBJ2-5, with 9 nucleotides matching TRBD1. This CDR3 is 15 amino acids long. Germline CDR1 SGHNT, CDR2 YYREEE (reference sequence). The trim removed 4 bases at V and 4 bases at J, leaving 8 bases unmatched. CDR3 loop: CASSKGQGRRETQYF. CDR3 DNA sequence: TGTGCCAGCAGCAAGGGACAGGGTAGACGAGAGACCCAGTACTTC.

A few counts support this clone. This chain joins TRBV7-9 and TRBJ2-1; tentatively, D is TRBD2 (6 bases). Trimming shortened V by 2 bases and J by 0 bases, and 11 bases separated the two germline ends. Germline loops: CDR1 SEHNR, CDR2 FQNEAQ (reference sequence). The CDR3 length is 16 residues. CDR3 DNA sequence: TGTGCCAGCAGCTTATTGGTAGCGGTCTCCTACAATGAGCAGTTCTTC. Protein: CASSLLVAVSYNEQFF.

The count of this clone is one. V gene TRBV7-6 combines with J gene TRBJ2-1; TRBD2 is a possible D gene (6 bases). The CDR3 extends over 19 amino acids. Trimming left V 4 bases short and J 0 bases short, with 22 bases between. The germline V gene encodes CDR1 SGHVS and CDR2 FNYEAQ. DNA for the CDR3: TGTGCCAGCAGCTCCGTCAACGGCGGTAGCGGCGACTCCTACAATGAGCAGTTCTTC. It is translated as CASSSVNGGSGDSYNEQFF.

The CDR3 sequence: CASSLAGGGRQETQYF. For the CDR3, the DNA is TGTGCCAGCAGCTTAGCGGGTGGAGGGAGACAAGAGACCCAGTACTTC. V gene TRBV7-2 combines with J gene TRBJ2-5; tentative D call: TRBD2 (6 bases). V was trimmed by 0 bases and J by 2 bases, leaving 13 bases between them. This CDR3 is 16 amino acids long. Per germline, CDR1 SGHTA and CDR2 FQGNSA.

The gene calls are TRBV30 and TRBJ1-6, with TRBD1 matching 8 bases. V gave up 7 bases and J gave up 6 bases; unmatched junction bases: 8. In germline, CDR1 is GTSNPN, CDR2 SVGIG (reference sequence). There are 14 residues in the CDR3. CDR3 coding DNA: TGTGCCTCAGCGACAGGGGTCGGTAATTCACCCCTCCACTTT. This encodes CASATGVGNSPLHF.

With respect to this clone: Other DNA sequences within the sample encode an identical CDR3. The V call is TRBV6-1, the J call TRBJ2-7; D possibly corresponds to TRBD1 (6 bases). Germline values: CDR1 MNHNS, CDR2 SASEGT. This CDR3 spans 12 amino acids. Trimming took off 9 bases at V and 3 bases at J, with 12 bases between the two ends. CDR3 nucleotides: TGTGCCAGTACCCCGGACAGCTACGAGCAGTACTTC. The encoded protein is CASTPDSYEQYF.

The rearrangement links TRBV5-4 to TRBJ2-5; weak D call: TRBD1 (5 bases). CDR1 and CDR2 (germline): SGHNT, YYREEE (reference sequence). Trimming shortened V by 1 base and J by 5 bases, and 15 bases separated the two germline ends. This CDR3 region has 15 residues. CDR3 DNA sequence: TGTGCCAGCAGCTTGAGGGTAGGCAGGGATGAGACCCAGTACTTC. It is translated as CASSLRVGRDETQYF.

The chain is built from TRBV27 and TRBJ2-5; 14 bases align to TRBD2. The CDR3 is 17 residues long. Trimming removed 3 bases from V and 5 bases from J; junction bases left unmatched: 8. From germline, CDR1 is MNHEY and CDR2 SMNVEV (reference sequence). CDR3 region: CASSFRLAGGRTETQYF. The CDR3 DNA is TGTGCCAGCAGTTTCAGACTAGCGGGGGGGAGAACGGAGACCCAGTACTTC.

V and J are TRBV29-1 and TRBJ2-2, with a weak D call TRBD2 (6 bases). Germline values: CDR1 SQVTM, CDR2 ANQGSEA. Trimming left V 3 bases short and J 2 bases short, with 10 bases between. CDR3 length: 14 amino acids. CDR3 sequence reads: CSVDSGLNTGELFF. The CDR3 DNA reads TGCAGCGTTGACAGCGGGTTAAACACCGGGGAGCTGTTTTTT.

V and J are TRBV29-1 and TRBJ1-2; no firm D call. Trimming shortened V by 4 bases and J by 0 bases, and 6 bases separated the two germline ends. Germline V lookup: CDR1 SQVTM, CDR2 ANQGSEA. The CDR3 spans 12 residues. In DNA, the CDR3 is TGCAGCGTTGTGGGTACTAACTATGGCTACACCTTC. This encodes CSVVGTNYGYTF. Based on the CDR3 plus reference TRBV29-1 and TRBJ1-2, the full variable domain is SAVISQKPSRDICQRGTSLTIQCQVDSQVTMMFWYRQQPGQSLTLIATANQGSEATYESGFVIDKFPISRPNLTFSTLTVSNMSPEDSSIYLCSVVGTNYGYTFGSGTRLTVV.

V usage is TRBV4-1 and J usage is TRBJ2-7, with D tentatively TRBD1 or TRBD2 (5 bases each). The V end lost 1 base, the J end lost 5 bases, and 12 bases lay between the germline ends. The CDR3 is 14 residues long. Looked up from germline, CDR1 is MGHRA and CDR2 is YSYEKL. The CDR3 reads CASSQVGGSDEQYF. The CDR3 DNA reads as TGCGCCAGCAGCCAAGTTGGGGGATCGGACGAGCAGTACTTC.

This clone has just a few counts. The rearrangement uses TRBV6-1 and TRBJ1-1; D is unclear. V was cut by 8 bases and J by 1 base, with 17 bases left in between. Germline V gene sequence: CDR1 MNHNS, CDR2 SASEGT. The CDR3 is 15 amino acids. Here the CDR3 reads CASLPHGHSNTEAFF. CDR3 nucleotides: TGTGCCAGCCTTCCCCATGGGCATTCGAACACTGAAGCTTTCTTT.

This rearrangement joins TRBV6-1 to TRBJ1-1; no firm D call. This CDR3 is 13 amino acids long. The germline gives CDR1 MNHNS, CDR2 SASEGT. Deletions cut 8 bases from V and 1 base from J, with 11 bases between. The CDR3 DNA reads TGTGCCAGCTTTGGGCAAAGGAACACTGAAGCTTTCTTT. Protein: CASFGQRNTEAFF.

The rearrangement joins TRBV6-1 to TRBJ1-2; D possibly corresponds to TRBD1 (5 bases). The ends were cut back, 3 bases at V and 6 bases at J, with 17 bases in the middle. CDR1 and CDR2 from the germline V gene are MNHNS and SASEGT. This CDR3 comprises 15 residues. The CDR3 bases are TGTGCCAGCAGTGAGCGGCCGGGGGGGGGTAATGGCTACACCTTC. Its protein is CASSERPGGGNGYTF.

The rearrangement links TRBV5-4 to TRBJ1-6; 8 positions match TRBD1. Germline CDR1 SGHNT, CDR2 YYREEE (reference sequence). CDR3 length: 16 amino acids. The junction had 5 bases not matched to a gene; V was cut back by 0 bases and J by 6 bases. CDR3 bases: TGTGCCAGCAGCTTGGGAGGGACAGGACCTAATTCACCCCTCCACTTT. Translated, it gives CASSLGGTGPNSPLHF.

The chain uses TRBV7-2 and TRBJ2-5; 7 bases fit TRBD2. V shed 3 bases and J 5 bases; nucleotides not matched to a gene: 9. CDR1 and CDR2 (germline): SGHTA, FQGNSA. The CDR3 contains 15 residues. CDR3 sequence (DNA): TGTGCCAGCAGCTTGATAGCGGGTAATCGGGAGACCCAGTACTTC. This translates into CASSLIAGNRETQYF.

The V and J genes are TRBV7-8 and TRBJ2-7, with 7 bases fitting TRBD1. V gave up 3 bases and J gave up 0 bases; unmatched junction bases: 8. This CDR3 spans 16 amino acids. Germline V lookup: CDR1 SGHVS, CDR2 FQNEAQ. CDR3 amino acids: CASSLGMTGSSYEQYF. The CDR3 bases are TGTGCCAGCAGCTTGGGGATGACAGGGAGCTCCTACGAGCAGTACTTC.

This clone has only a few counts. The rearrangement uses TRBV5-6 and TRBJ2-7; 11 bases line up with TRBD2. The CDR3 has 13 residues. Looked up from germline, CDR1 is SGHDT and CDR2 is YYEEEE. The J segment lost 6 bases and the V segment lost 3 bases, leaving 2 bases of the junction unmatched. The CDR3 here is CASSWGTSGEQYF. The DNA for the CDR3 is TGTGCCAGCAGCTGGGGGACTAGCGGCGAGCAGTACTTC.

In regard to this clone: The same CDR3 also results from other DNA sequences found in this sample. The rearrangement links TRBV4-2 to TRBJ1-1, with D unresolved. The V end was cut by 0 bases, the J end by 1 base, with 6 bases between. Germline assignment: CDR1 LGHNA and CDR2 YNFKEQ. The CDR3 loop spans 14 amino acids. The CDR3 spells CASSQDRGNTEAFF. CDR3 nucleotides: TGTGCCAGCAGCCAAGATCGGGGGAACACTGAAGCTTTCTTT.